This passage covers 28 T cell receptor beta chains from one sample sequenced in a study of shared clonotypes between healthy human individuals. Profiling relied on immunoSEQ multiplex PCR, and the TCRdb table lists in-frame clones only, not all of them. The sample carries over a million clones, roughly 96% recorded once. Sequenced material: naive CD4+ T cells sorted from blood. Subset: CD45RA+ positively selected. Receptors were obtained from a man aged 25 to 45 in good health.

In its sample, this clone was seen once. The chain links TRBV15 to TRBJ2-4; 9 positions match TRBD2. CDR3 length: 16 amino acids. Germline V gene lookup returns CDR1 LNHNV and CDR2 YYDKDF (reference sequence). The ends lost 1 base at V and 3 bases at J; junction bases unmatched: 4. The CDR3 loop reads CATSRGLADLKNIQYF. The CDR3 region has the DNA TGTGCCACCAGCAGAGGACTAGCGGATCTCAAAAACATTCAGTACTTC.

This clone was observed once. The chain couples TRBV27 to TRBJ1-3; the D is unclear. V lost 5 bases and J lost 4, with 9 bases in between. CDR1 and CDR2 (germline): MNHEY, SMNVEV (reference sequence). This CDR3 is 13 amino acids long. The CDR3 is CASSLGLGNTIYF. The CDR3 nucleotides are TGTGCCAGCAGTCTAGGGCTAGGAAACACCATATATTTT.

The chain is built from TRBV7-3 and TRBJ2-1; 7 positions agree with TRBD2. With V trimmed by 6 bases and J by 4 bases, 9 bases remained unmatched. The length of the CDR3 is 15 residues. Germline-derived CDR1 and CDR2 are SGHTA and FQGTGA. The CDR3, as DNA: TGTGCCAGCAGTATCGGGAGGCCCTCATACAATGAGCAGTTCTTC. This sequence encodes CASSIGRPSYNEQFF.

The genes are TRBV27 and TRBJ1-2, with 8 positions matching TRBD1. Germline CDR1 reads MNHEY; CDR2 reads SMNVEV (reference sequence). CDR3 length: 15 amino acids. V lost 10 bases to trimming and J lost 1 base; unmatched junction nucleotides: 11. CDR3 nucleotide sequence: TGTGCCACCAGAGCCCCAGGGGGCAGTAACTATGGCTACACCTTC. Encoded protein: CATRAPGGSNYGYTF.

The genes are TRBV11-2 and TRBJ2-7; 8 bases map to TRBD1. CDR3 size: 15 residues. Germline V CDR1 and CDR2: SGHAT, FQNNGV. V lost 5 bases to trimming and J lost 2 bases; unmatched junction nucleotides: 8. This CDR3 reads CASSARTGPTYEQYF. Written as DNA, the CDR3 is TGTGCCAGCAGCGCCCGGACAGGGCCCACCTACGAGCAGTACTTC. The entire variable domain, with the rest obtained from reference TRBV11-2 and TRBJ2-7, is as follows: EAGVAQSPRYKIIEKRQSVAFWCNPISGHATLYWYQQILGQGPKLLIQFQNNGVVDDSQLPKDRFSAERLKGVDSTLKIQPAKLEDSAVYLCASSARTGPTYEQYFGPGTRLTVT.

This clone showed up just once. V is TRBV28 and J is TRBJ1-1; tentative D call: TRBD1 (6 bases). The CDR3 sequence is 16 residues long. With 1 base removed from V and 0 bases from J, the gap between germline ends came to 12 bases. Germline CDR1 reads MDHEN; CDR2 reads SYDVKM. The CDR3 region has the DNA TGTGCCAGCAGTTTATTACAGGGACTTATGAACACTGAAGCTTTCTTT. Amino acid sequence: CASSLLQGLMNTEAFF.

The rearrangement joins TRBV18 to TRBJ1-1, with D unclear. The CDR3 covers 12 residues. The germline V gene has CDR1 KGHSH and CDR2 LQKENI. Trimming shortened V by 3 bases and J by 8 bases, and 10 bases separated the two germline ends. The CDR3 DNA reads as TGTGCCAGCTCACCCACCGGTATAGAAGCTTTCTTT. Translating it yields CASSPTGIEAFF.

The rearrangement links TRBV27 to TRBJ2-1; 7 nucleotides align to TRBD1. After removal of 4 bases from V and 2 bases from J, the junction contained 8 bases not matched to a gene. The CDR3 sequence is 16 residues long. In germline, CDR1 is MNHEY, CDR2 SMNVEV (reference sequence). DNA of the CDR3: TGTGCCAGCAGTTCCCAACAGGGGCTCCCCTACAATGAGCAGTTCTTC. Translated: CASSSQQGLPYNEQFF.

There are a few counts of this clone. J is TRBJ1-1 and V is TRBV7-9; 8 nucleotides match TRBD1. V lost 3 bases and J lost 4; bases outside the gene matches: 4. Germline CDR1 and CDR2: SEHNR and FQNEAQ (reference sequence). This CDR3 is built from 14 residues. The CDR3 protein is CASSFITGGTEAFF. CDR3 DNA: TGTGCCAGCAGCTTTATTACAGGGGGCACTGAAGCTTTCTTT.

This clone was picked up one time. This same CDR3 is encoded by further DNA sequences in the sample. The rearrangement uses TRBV5-1 and TRBJ2-1; maybe TRBD2 (6 bases). Trimming stripped 2 bases from V and 0 bases from J, with 9 bases between. The CDR3 has 15 amino acids. Per the germline V gene, CDR1 is SGHRS and CDR2 is YFSETQ. The CDR3 loop is CASSLGGNSYNEQFF. CDR3 DNA sequence: TGCGCCAGCAGCTTAGGCGGGAACTCCTACAATGAGCAGTTCTTC.

The rearrangement joins TRBV9 to TRBJ2-3; D perhaps matches TRBD2 (6 bases). Per the germline V gene, CDR1 is SGDLS and CDR2 is YYNGEE. CDR3 length: 15 residues. V was clipped by 3 bases and J by 0 bases, with 11 bases between them. The CDR3 loop reads CASSALLASTDTQYF. The DNA for the CDR3 is TGTGCCAGCAGCGCCCTCCTAGCGAGCACAGATACGCAGTATTTT. Full variable domain (remainder filled in from reference TRBV9 and TRBJ2-3): DSGVTQTPKHLITATGQRVTLRCSPRSGDLSVYWYQQSLDQGLQFLIQYYNGEERAKGNILERFSAQQFPDLHSELNLSSLELGDSALYFCASSALLASTDTQYFGPGTRLTVL.

The chain has TRBV28 and TRBJ2-1; 7 bases match TRBD2. After removal of 7 bases from V and 4 bases from J, the junction contained 10 bases not matched to a gene. Looked up from germline, CDR1 is MDHEN and CDR2 is SYDVKM. The CDR3 has 15 residues. The DNA for the CDR3 is TGTGCCAGCACCCGCGGGGGTCAGGGATACAATGAGCAGTTCTTC. Translating gives CASTRGGQGYNEQFF.

The rearrangement links TRBV4-2 to TRBJ2-7; D may match TRBD1 or TRBD2 (5 bases each). The CDR3 covers 15 residues. Trimming pared 2 bases from V and 6 bases from J, leaving 17 bases between. Germline CDR1 and CDR2: LGHNA and YNFKEQ. CDR3 coding DNA: TGTGCCAGCAGCCAACCGGGGCGGCCCGTAGGCGAGCAGTACTTC. Protein product: CASSQPGRPVGEQYF.

The chain joins TRBV18 to TRBJ2-6, with a possible D match to TRBD2 (6 bases). Looked up from germline, CDR1 is KGHSH and CDR2 is LQKENI. Between the trimmed V and J ends, which lost 3 bases and 0 bases, there was a span of 9 bases. This CDR3 is built from 16 residues. The CDR3 reads CASSPTGGSGANVLTF. The CDR3 DNA is TGTGCCAGCTCACCTACCGGGGGCTCTGGGGCCAACGTCCTGACTTTC.

The chain carries TRBV11-2 and TRBJ2-7, with a weak D call TRBD1 (6 bases). V gave up 5 bases and J gave up 2 bases, with 16 bases separating them. The CDR3 covers 15 residues. The germline V gene has CDR1 SGHAT and CDR2 FQNNGV. The CDR3 spells CASSRGQGPTYEQYF. CDR3 nucleotides: TGTGCCAGCAGCAGAGGGCAGGGGCCAACCTACGAGCAGTACTTC.

V is TRBV5-8 and J is TRBJ2-1, with 9 bases identical to TRBD2. The CDR3 loop spans 16 amino acids. Looked up from germline, CDR1 is SGHTS and CDR2 is YDEGEE. V lost 2 bases and J lost 3; bases outside the gene matches: 6. CDR3 DNA: TGTGCCAGCAGCTTACTAAGCGGGAGGAACTACAATGAGCAGTTCTTC. This gives the protein CASSLLSGRNYNEQFF.

Comments on this clone: In the same sample, other DNA sequences code for this CDR3. V is TRBV27 and J is TRBJ2-1; 11 bases are shared with TRBD2. Germline V CDR1 and CDR2: MNHEY, SMNVEV (reference sequence). CDR3 length equals 13 residues. Trimming took 8 bases from V and 5 from J; bases not matched to a gene: 2. CDR3 sequence (DNA): TGTGCCAGCTCACTAGCGGGAGACAATGAGCAGTTCTTC. It yields the protein CASSLAGDNEQFF.

In its sample, this clone was seen once. The chain uses TRBV28 and TRBJ1-2; TRBD1 aligns across 9 bases. Trimming took 8 bases from V and 2 from J; bases not matched to a gene: 9. There are 15 residues in the CDR3. CDR1 and CDR2 from the germline V gene are MDHEN and SYDVKM. CDR3 amino acids: CASQTPGQGNYGYTF. The CDR3 DNA is TGTGCCAGCCAGACTCCGGGACAGGGAAACTATGGCTACACCTTC.

Notes on this clone: Other DNA sequences in the same sample also yield this CDR3. The chain links TRBV7-9 to TRBJ2-7, with 9 bases aligning to TRBD2. Germline CDR1 reads SEHNR; CDR2 reads FQNEAQ (reference sequence). This CDR3 is 15 amino acids long. The V segment lost 3 bases and the J segment 2 bases; nucleotides outside the gene matches: 5. The CDR3 DNA sequence: TGTGCCAGCAGCTTGGGGGCGGGAGGGCCCTACGAGCAGTACTTC. Protein product: CASSLGAGGPYEQYF.

The chain has TRBV5-1 and TRBJ2-7, with 8 bases identical to TRBD2. V shed 4 bases and J 9 bases; nucleotides not matched to a gene: 18. Germline V CDR1 and CDR2: SGHRS, YFSETQ. The CDR3 is 16 amino acids. The CDR3 DNA sequence: TGCGCCAGCAGCCAAGCCGTCGGACTAGCTGCCTTTGGGCAGTACTTC. As protein: CASSQAVGLAAFGQYF.

This chain links TRBV5-4 with TRBJ2-5; TRBD2 matches at 7 bases. Trimming took 5 bases from V and 5 from J; bases not matched to a gene: 6. The CDR3 is made up of 13 amino acids. Germline V gene sequence: CDR1 SGHNT, CDR2 YYREEE (reference sequence). The CDR3 region is CASSTMGGETQYF. The CDR3 region has the DNA TGTGCCAGCAGTACAATGGGGGGGGAGACCCAGTACTTC.

The gene calls are TRBV10-2 and TRBJ2-7; D is uncertain. The ends were cut back, 0 bases at V and 5 bases at J, with 14 bases in the middle. Germline CDR1 is WSHSY and CDR2 is SAAADI. This CDR3 contains 15 residues. The CDR3 DNA reads as TGCGCCAGCAGTGAGTCGAGCGTTCGTGAGGACGAGCAGTACTTC. This encodes CASSESSVREDEQYF.

This chain links TRBV14 with TRBJ2-2; D not certain. Germline-derived CDR1 and CDR2 are SGHDN and FVKESK. The CDR3 covers 15 residues. Trimming shortened V by 3 bases and J by 4 bases, and 12 bases separated the two germline ends. The CDR3 is CASSHKLSFTGELFF. CDR3 in DNA: TGTGCCAGCAGCCATAAACTATCTTTCACCGGGGAGCTGTTTTTT. Variable domain in full (rest from reference TRBV14 and TRBJ2-2): EAGVTQFPSHSVIEKGQTVTLRCDPISGHDNLYWYRRVMGKEIKFLLHFVKESKQDESGMPNNRFLAERTGGTYSTLKVQPAELEDSGVYFCASSHKLSFTGELFFGEGSRLTVL.

The chain links TRBV2 to TRBJ1-5; D perhaps matches TRBD1 (6 bases). Trimming took off 4 bases at V and 1 base at J, with 11 bases between the two ends. Germline V CDR1 and CDR2: SNHLY, FYNNEI. The CDR3 runs 15 residues. CDR3 residues: CASSVDRPSNQPQHF. In DNA, the CDR3 is TGTGCCAGCAGTGTGGACAGACCAAGCAATCAGCCCCAGCATTTT.

The chain recombines TRBV11-2 with TRBJ2-7; 16 positions agree with TRBD2. V was clipped by 5 bases and J by 5 bases; unmatched bases: 6. The CDR3 has 16 residues. CDR1 is SGHAT and CDR2 is FQNNGV in the germline V gene. The chain's CDR3 is CASSPGLAGGPNEQYF. The CDR3 DNA reads as TGTGCCAGCAGCCCGGGACTAGCGGGAGGGCCAAACGAGCAGTACTTC.

V and J are TRBV27 and TRBJ2-1, with TRBD2 matching over 9 bases. Germline V lookup: CDR1 MNHEY, CDR2 SMNVEV (reference sequence). V dropped 3 bases and J dropped 4; count of bases not matched to a gene: 13. The CDR3 is 18 residues long. As DNA, the CDR3 is TGTGCCAGCAGTTTGGGGACTAGCACCCTAAGGGTGTACAATGAGCAGTTCTTC. It specifies CASSLGTSTLRVYNEQFF.

V is TRBV10-3 and J is TRBJ1-2; unclear D gene. CDR1 is ENHRY, CDR2 SYGVKD, per germline. CDR3 length equals 12 residues. V gave up 5 bases and J gave up 4 bases, with 8 bases separating them. CDR3 amino acids: CAISYGSYGYTF. CDR3 bases: TGTGCCATCAGTTACGGGAGCTATGGCTACACCTTC.

The rearrangement joins TRBV29-1 to TRBJ2-1, with D possibly called TRBD1 or TRBD2 (5 bases each). V lost 6 bases to trimming and J lost 3 bases, with 6 bases between them. The CDR3 loop spans 11 amino acids. CDR1 SQVTM and CDR2 ANQGSEA come from the germline V gene. The CDR3 DNA follows: TGCAGCGTGGGGGTCTACAATGAGCAGTTCTTC. It codes for CSVGVYNEQFF.